Each of the 26 T cell receptor beta chains below was sequenced from the same sample in a study of cytomegalovirus exposure and HLA in healthy donors. Both 60 Vbeta primers and 13 Jbeta primers went into the PCR. Sequenced by immunoSEQ multiplex PCR; TCRdb stores in-frame clones only, minus some. The table records roughly 200,000 clones, 75% to 90% of them present only once. The sequencing sample was made of PBMCs. All receptors come from a man aged 25-45 years in good health and CMV-seronegative.

The rearrangement links TRBV28 to TRBJ2-7, with TRBD1 identical over 7 bases. The trim removed 6 bases at V and 5 bases at J, leaving 4 bases unmatched. Germline V gene lookup returns CDR1 MDHEN and CDR2 SYDVKM. The CDR3 length is 12 residues. CDR3 coding DNA: TGTGCCAGCAGGTCTACAGGGGACGAGCAGTACTTC. It codes for CASRSTGDEQYF. Using reference TRBV28 and TRBJ2-7 for the parts outside the CDR3, the full variable domain is DVKVTQSSRYLVKRTGEKVFLECVQDMDHENMFWYRQDPGLGLRLIYFSYDVKMKEKGDIPEGYSVSREKKERFSLILESASTNQTSMYLCASRSTGDEQYFGPGTRLTVT.

This chain connects TRBV2 to TRBJ2-5; D might be TRBD1 (6 bases). The DNA end favors TRBJ2-7, so the J call may be wrong. The CDR3 has 14 residues. Germline-derived CDR1 and CDR2 are SNHLY and FYNNEI. This CDR3 reads CATSTGYGIYEQYF. Written as DNA, the CDR3 is TGTGCCACCTCGACAGGCTACGGGATTTACGAGCAGTACTTC.

The chain recombines TRBV29-1 with TRBJ1-5, with D possibly TRBD1 on 6 matching bases. Germline CDR1 and CDR2: SQVTM and ANQGSEA. V was shortened by 4 bases and J by 3 bases, with 10 bases between the two germline ends. The CDR3 is 13 residues long. The CDR3 reads CSVAQGPNQPQHF. As DNA, the CDR3 is TGCAGCGTTGCACAGGGCCCCAATCAGCCCCAGCATTTT. Full variable domain (rest looked up from reference TRBV29-1 and TRBJ1-5): SAVISQKPSRDICQRGTSLTIQCQVDSQVTMMFWYRQQPGQSLTLIATANQGSEATYESGFVIDKFPISRPNLTFSTLTVSNMSPEDSSIYLCSVAQGPNQPQHFGDGTRLSIL.

Points on this clone: One end of the junction does not line up with germline, which may come from a read error. The chain carries TRBV19 and TRBJ2-6; D is possibly TRBD1 (7 bases). The CDR3 is made up of 18 amino acids. Germline V gives CDR1 LNHDA, CDR2 SQIVND (reference sequence). CDR3 in amino acids: CASNRIRGESSGANGLTF. For the CDR3, the DNA is TGTGCCAGTAACCGCATCAGGGGGGAGAGCTCTGGGGCCAACGGCCTGACTTTC.

V is TRBV4-3 and J is TRBJ2-3; D may be TRBD2 (6 bases). V lost 0 bases, J lost 4 bases, and 14 bases lay in between. The germline gives CDR1 LGHNA, CDR2 YSLEER. The CDR3 is 16 residues long. The chain's CDR3 is CASSQDWGVLADTQYF. The CDR3, as DNA: TGCGCCAGCAGCCAAGATTGGGGGGTCCTAGCAGATACGCAGTATTTT.

This chain uses TRBV5-1 with TRBJ2-7; 7 positions agree with TRBD1. The CDR3 is 15 residues long. Germline lookup yields CDR1 SGHRS and CDR2 YFSETQ. The V gene end was trimmed by 4 bases and the J gene end by 0 bases; junction bases not matched to a gene: 7. CDR3 DNA: TGCGCCAGCAGCGCATCGACAGGGAACTCCTACGAGCAGTACTTC. It is translated as CASSASTGNSYEQYF.

This chain connects TRBV5-1 to TRBJ2-5; 7 positions match TRBD1. The J call may be incorrect, as the DNA end agrees better with TRBJ2-7. The CDR3 contains 14 residues. Per germline, CDR1 SGHRS and CDR2 YFSETQ. DNA for the CDR3: TGCGCCAGCAGCTTACACAGGGGTTCGAGCGAGCAGTACTTC. Translation: CASSLHRGSSEQYF.

This clone was counted between two and nine times. CDR3: CAISPAMQGVGYGYTF. The CDR3 region has the DNA TGTGCCATCAGCCCGGCTATGCAGGGTGTCGGGTATGGCTACACCTTC. The chain links TRBV10-3 to TRBJ1-2; TRBD1 might be the D (5 bases). The CDR3 is made up of 16 amino acids. V was trimmed by 6 bases and J by 5 bases, leaving 22 bases between them. Germline V gene sequence: CDR1 ENHRY, CDR2 SYGVKD.

The V gene is TRBV23-1, the J gene TRBJ2-7, with 8 bases matching TRBD1. TRBV23-1 qualifies as an ORF whose function is uncertain. The CDR3 length is 15 residues. V was clipped by 4 bases and J by 7 bases; unmatched bases: 12. The CDR3 is CASSLTTGVPGEQYF. CDR3 DNA sequence: TGCGCCAGCAGTCTAACGACAGGGGTGCCTGGTGAGCAGTACTTC.

This chain joins TRBV15 and TRBJ2-7; 8 bases fit TRBD1. CDR1 and CDR2 from the germline V gene are LNHNV and YYDKDF (reference sequence). The V and J ends lost 1 base and 4 bases, in that order; junction bases with no gene match: 3. There are 14 residues in the CDR3. DNA of the CDR3: TGTGCCACCAGCAGAGCGGGACAGGAATACGAGCAGTACTTC. Protein sequence: CATSRAGQEYEQYF.

The chain combines TRBV5-4 with TRBJ1-1; D gene unclear. This CDR3 comprises 12 residues. The V gene's germline CDR1 is SGHNT and CDR2 YYREEE (reference sequence). Trimming stripped 10 bases from V and 1 base from J, with 11 bases between. CDR3 DNA sequence: TGTGCCTGCGGGTTCGGGAACACTGAAGCTTTCTTT. It translates to CACGFGNTEAFF.

V and J are TRBV27 and TRBJ2-1; a possible D gene is TRBD1 (5 bases). V lost 1 base to trimming and J lost 9 bases, with 10 bases between them. CDR1 MNHEY and CDR2 SMNVEV come from the germline V gene (reference sequence). There are 13 residues in the CDR3. CDR3 region: CASSLYGTGEQFF. CDR3 bases: TGTGCCAGCAGTTTATACGGAACAGGTGAGCAGTTCTTC.

The chain has TRBV5-5 and TRBJ2-1, with D maybe TRBD2 (5 bases). V gave up 2 bases and J gave up 7 bases, with 13 bases separating them. Germline CDR1 reads SGHKS; CDR2 reads YYEKEE (reference sequence). This CDR3 comprises 14 residues. CDR3 sequence (DNA): TGTGCCAGCAGCTTCGAGCCCCGCGGGAATGAGCAGTTCTTC. Translation gives CASSFEPRGNEQFF.

This clone was seen a handful of times. The chain joins TRBV5-6 to TRBJ2-3, with 9 nucleotides matching TRBD2. CDR3 size: 17 residues. Germline CDR1 is SGHDT and CDR2 is YYEEEE. V shed 4 bases, J shed 1 base, and the junction held 10 bases outside the gene matches. The CDR3 DNA follows: TGTGCCAGCAGCCCGGGCGGGAGGGTGGGAGGCACAGATACGCAGTATTTT. As protein: CASSPGGRVGGTDTQYF.

The V gene is TRBV7-9, the J gene TRBJ2-5, with D perhaps TRBD2 (5 bases). Between the trimmed V and J ends, which lost 1 base and 5 bases, there was a span of 14 bases. This CDR3 spans 15 amino acids. Looked up from germline, CDR1 is SEHNR and CDR2 is FQNEAQ (reference sequence). This CDR3 reads CASSLGPSLAETQYF. DNA for the CDR3: TGTGCCAGCAGCTTAGGCCCTAGCTTAGCGGAGACCCAGTACTTC.

CDR3 loop: CASSLDTTGAPYQPQHF. CDR3 DNA: TGTGCCAGCAGCTTAGATACAACAGGGGCGCCTTATCAGCCCCAGCATTTT. V usage is TRBV7-9 and J usage is TRBJ1-5, with 7 bases matching TRBD1. The CDR3 totals 17 residues. Germline V gene sequence: CDR1 SEHNR, CDR2 FQNEAQ (reference sequence). V was clipped by 1 base and J by 5 bases; unmatched bases: 11.

The chain uses TRBV6-1 and TRBJ2-2, with TRBD1 matching over 8 bases. This CDR3 spans 18 amino acids. In germline, CDR1 is MNHNS, CDR2 SASEGT. V lost 2 bases to trimming and J lost 3 bases; unmatched junction nucleotides: 11. The CDR3 DNA follows: TGTGCCAGCAGTGAAAAAGGGACAGGCTCCTTATACACCGGGGAGCTGTTTTTT. It translates to CASSEKGTGSLYTGELFF.

The J gene is TRBJ2-7, the V gene TRBV9, with D maybe TRBD1 (6 bases). The V gene lost 3 bases and the J gene lost 2 bases, with 12 bases spanning the gap. CDR1 is SGDLS, CDR2 YYNGEE, per germline. The CDR3 length is 14 residues. CDR3 loop: CASSATGLPYEQYF. The CDR3 nucleotides read TGTGCCAGCAGCGCCACAGGGCTCCCCTACGAGCAGTACTTC.

The genes are TRBV27 and TRBJ2-7; TRBD1 matches at 11 bases. Germline CDR1 reads MNHEY; CDR2 reads SMNVEV (reference sequence). Unmatched junction bases numbered 10, after V lost 5 bases and J lost 4 bases. There are 16 residues in the CDR3. CDR3 DNA: TGTGCCAGCAGTCCCCTGCCGGGACAGGGGGGGTACGAGCAGTACTTC. Protein product: CASSPLPGQGGYEQYF.

Regarding this clone: At the DNA level, this CDR3 is encoded by other sequences in the same sample as well. The rearrangement links TRBV7-2 to TRBJ1-5; 7 bases line up with TRBD1. The germline V gene has CDR1 SGHTA and CDR2 FQGNSA. The trim removed 1 base at V and 3 bases at J, leaving 3 bases unmatched. The CDR3 sequence is 15 residues long. As DNA, the CDR3 is TGTGCCAGCAGCTTAGGGGGACAGCACAATCAGCCCCAGCATTTT. Translation: CASSLGGQHNQPQHF.

The rearrangement uses TRBV30 and TRBJ2-3, with 14 bases identical to TRBD2. Losses at the gene ends were 3 bases for V and 3 bases for J; bases not matched to a gene: 8. The germline V gene encodes CDR1 GTSNPN and CDR2 SVGIG (reference sequence). The CDR3 is 17 amino acids. Here the CDR3 reads CAWRGVGLAGVTDTQYF. Here the CDR3 DNA reads TGTGCCTGGAGGGGGGTGGGACTAGCGGGAGTAACAGATACGCAGTATTTT.

The chain uses TRBV11-2 and TRBJ2-5; the D gene is possibly TRBD1 (5 bases). V lost 1 base, J lost 5 bases, and 11 bases lay in between. Germline assignment: CDR1 SGHAT and CDR2 FQNNGV. The CDR3 length is 14 residues. In DNA form, the CDR3 reads TGTGCCAGCAGCTTAGGGGGCGGCTTGGAGACCCAGTACTTC. This translates into CASSLGGGLETQYF.

J is TRBJ2-3 and V is TRBV4-2; TRBD1 matches 9 bases. The CDR3 is 17 residues long. Germline values: CDR1 LGHNA, CDR2 YNFKEQ. Germline trimming cut 0 bases from V and 3 bases from J; bases unmatched to any gene: 7. In DNA form, the CDR3 reads TGTGCCAGCAGCCAAGAGGAAACAGGGGGCTGGACAGATACGCAGTATTTT. Translating it yields CASSQEETGGWTDTQYF.

The chain recombines TRBV4-3 with TRBJ2-7; tentatively, D is TRBD1 (7 bases). V lost 1 base and J lost 2, with 15 bases in between. CDR1 is LGHNA and CDR2 is YSLEER in the germline V gene. The CDR3 is 16 residues long. CDR3 in DNA: TGCGCCAGCAGCCAAGCTTTGGCAGGGGGGCCCTACGAGCAGTACTTC. As protein: CASSQALAGGPYEQYF.

The genes are TRBV5-1 and TRBJ2-2; the match to TRBD1 covers 10 bases. The CDR3 is 17 residues long. Germline assignment: CDR1 SGHRS and CDR2 YFSETQ. V lost 7 bases to trimming and J lost 0 bases; unmatched junction nucleotides: 9. The CDR3 loop reads CASAQLTGGANTGELFF. CDR3 DNA sequence: TGCGCCAGCGCACAATTGACAGGGGGCGCGAACACCGGGGAGCTGTTTTTT.

This sequence joins TRBV18 and TRBJ1-6; perhaps TRBD1 as D (5 bases). The CDR3 loop spans 15 amino acids. Per the germline V gene, CDR1 is KGHSH and CDR2 is LQKENI. V lost 1 base and J 7 bases, leaving 11 bases between the germline ends. CDR3 protein: CASSPQGSLNSPLHF. CDR3 DNA: TGTGCCAGCTCACCACAGGGGTCCTTAAATTCACCCCTCCACTTT. Full variable domain (remainder filled in from reference TRBV18 and TRBJ1-6): NAGVMQNPRHLVRRRGQEARLRCSPMKGHSHVYWYRQLPEEGLKFMVYLQKENIIDESGMPKERFSAEFPKEGPSILRIQQVVRGDSAAYFCASSPQGSLNSPLHFGNGTRLTVT.